The text below deals with one TCR beta chain. CDR1 SGDLS and CDR2 YYNGEE come from the germline V gene. The germline V and J ends were trimmed by 3 bases and 2 bases, with 12 bases remaining between them. The CDR3 runs 14 residues. This record comes from a study of blood T cell repertoires in COVID-19. In the study overall: Italy, Spain and the United States were the sources of the convalescent and acute COVID-19 samples. T cells, B-cell-depleted T cells, or PBMCs supplied cDNA or gDNA.

Sequencing was performed with immunoSEQ multiplex PCR; in TCRdb, only in-frame clones are kept and a portion is missing. Counted here are roughly 200,000 clones, nearly 90% occurring once; the ten biggest clones make up approximately 12%. This receptor was identified in a young woman who had recovered from COVID-19. Sequencing was performed on peripheral blood. This chain uses TRBV9 with TRBJ2-7, with D hard to call. This chain's CDR3 is CASSAPGKAYEQYF. CDR3 nucleotides: TGTGCCAGCAGCGCGCCAGGTAAAGCCTACGAGCAGTACTTC.